The TCR beta chain under discussion was sequenced for a study of blood T cell repertoires in COVID-19. About the study: Acute-phase and convalescent COVID-19 samples originated in the United States, Italy and Spain.

Two negative PCRs, clearance, or symptom resolution were required of recovered Cohort 3 donors. V shed 5 bases and J shed 0 bases, with 16 bases lying between them. The CDR3 is 16 amino acids. Per the germline V gene, CDR1 is LGHDT and CDR2 is YNNKEL (reference sequence). Per the original methods: Counts of nucleated cells, estimated from reference gene primer amplification, were obtained. Clones were read by immunoSEQ multiplex PCR, and TCRdb kept only the in-frame ones, dropping some. D and trimming come from the DNA, and the V and J calls and clone size come from that table. The sample has around 260,000 clones, approximately 83% seen once.

The V call is TRBV3-1 (or the pseudogene TRBV3-2), the J call TRBJ1-2, with D tentatively TRBD1 (5 bases). The material sequenced was PBMCs or T cells enriched from blood (not recorded which). This sequence was found in a woman between 25 and 40 years old who had recovered from COVID-19. In nucleotides, the CDR3 is TGTGCCAGCAGCGGTTGGGGCCAGACCGCTAACTATGGCTACACCTTC. It is translated as CASSGWGQTANYGYTF.